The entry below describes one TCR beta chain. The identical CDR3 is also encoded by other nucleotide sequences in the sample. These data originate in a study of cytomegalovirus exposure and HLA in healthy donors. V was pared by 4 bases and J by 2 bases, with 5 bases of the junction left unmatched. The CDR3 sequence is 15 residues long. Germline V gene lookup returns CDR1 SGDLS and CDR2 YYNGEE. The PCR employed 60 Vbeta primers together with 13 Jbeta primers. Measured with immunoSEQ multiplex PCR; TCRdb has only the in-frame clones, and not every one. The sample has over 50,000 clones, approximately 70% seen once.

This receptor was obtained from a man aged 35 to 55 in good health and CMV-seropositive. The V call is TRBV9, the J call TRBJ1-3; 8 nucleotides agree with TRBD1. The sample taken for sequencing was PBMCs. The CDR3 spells CASSKGTGAGNTIYF. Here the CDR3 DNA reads TGTGCCAGCAGCAAAGGGACAGGAGCTGGAAACACCATATATTTT. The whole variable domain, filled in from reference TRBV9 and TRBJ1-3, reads DSGVTQTPKHLITATGQRVTLRCSPRSGDLSVYWYQQSLDQGLQFLIQYYNGEERAKGNILERFSAQQFPDLHSELNLSSLELGDSALYFCASSKGTGAGNTIYFGEGSWLTVV.